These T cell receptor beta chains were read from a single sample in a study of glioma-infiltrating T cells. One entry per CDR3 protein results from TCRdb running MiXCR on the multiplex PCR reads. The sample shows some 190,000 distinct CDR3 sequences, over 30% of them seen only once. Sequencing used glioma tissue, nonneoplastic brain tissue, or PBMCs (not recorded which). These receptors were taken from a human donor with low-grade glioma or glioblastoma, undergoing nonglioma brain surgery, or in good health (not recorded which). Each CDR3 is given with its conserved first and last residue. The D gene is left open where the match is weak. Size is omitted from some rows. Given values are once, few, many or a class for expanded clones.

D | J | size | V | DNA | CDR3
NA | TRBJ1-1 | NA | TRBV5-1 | TGCGCCAGCAGCTTGACAGCGTCGGGGGCCAACACTGAAGCTTTCTTT | CASSLTASGANTEAFF
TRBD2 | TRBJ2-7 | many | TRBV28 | TGTGCCAGCAGTTTAAGACTAGCGGGGCTCATAGTCTACGAGCAGTACTTC | CASSLRLAGLIVYEQYF
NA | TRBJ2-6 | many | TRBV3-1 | TGTGCCAGCAGCCAAGATCATACCGGGGCCAACGTCCTGACTTTC | CASSQDHTGANVLTF
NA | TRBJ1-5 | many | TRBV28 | TGTGCCAGCAGTTCTGGACGTCAGCCCCAGCATTTT | CASSSGRQPQHF
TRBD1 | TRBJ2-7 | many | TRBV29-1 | TGCAGCGTACGAAACCGGACAGGGGGCGCGTTCGAGCAGTACTTC | CSVRNRTGGAFEQYF
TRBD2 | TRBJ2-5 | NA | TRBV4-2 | TGTGCCAGCAGCCGAGGGGGGACTAGCGGGAGTGTACCAGAGACCCGGTACTTC | CASSRGGTSGSVPETRYF
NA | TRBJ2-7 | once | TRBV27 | TGTGCCAGCAGTTCACAGGGCGGCCTCTACGAGCAGTACTTC | CASSSQGGLYEQYF
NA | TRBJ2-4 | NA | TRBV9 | TGTGCCAGCAGCGTAGAGTCGGGGAAGTTAGCCAAAAACATTCAGTACTTC | CASSVESGKLAKNIQYF
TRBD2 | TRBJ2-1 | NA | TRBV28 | TGTGCCAGCATTTGGGGACTAGCGGGGGTTAGTGGTGAGCAGTTCTTC | CASIWGLAGVSGEQFF
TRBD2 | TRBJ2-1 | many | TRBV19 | TGTGCCACCAAGACTAGCGGGTGGTTCATGGATGAGCAGTTCTTC | CATKTSGWFMDEQFF
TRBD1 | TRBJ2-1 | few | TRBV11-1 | TGTGCCAGCAGCCTTCCGGGACAGGGGTTAAGTGAGCAGTTCTTC | CASSLPGQGLSEQFF
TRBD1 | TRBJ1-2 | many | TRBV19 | TGTGCCAGTACCCAGGACAGGGATGGCTACACCTTC | CASTQDRDGYTF
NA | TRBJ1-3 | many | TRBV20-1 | TGCAGTGCCCCCCTGGGGGGGGGCACCATATATTTT | CSAPLGGGTIYF
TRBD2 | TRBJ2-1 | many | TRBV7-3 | TGTGCCAGCAGCTTAAGCTCCGGGACTAGCAATGAGCAGTTCTTC | CASSLSSGTSNEQFF
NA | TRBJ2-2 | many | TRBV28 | TGTGCCAGCAGTAGGGACACCGGGGAGCTGTTTTTT | CASSRDTGELFF
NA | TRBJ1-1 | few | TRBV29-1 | TGCAGCGCCAGGGGTACGGACACTGAAGCTTTCTTT | CSARGTDTEAFF